What follows are 20 T cell receptor beta chains derived from one specimen sequenced in a study of CD8 T cells in Susac syndrome. Random hexamers were used to reverse transcribe the RNA input (0.5 to 1 ug). TCRdb itself ran the immunoSEQ multiplex PCR reads through MiXCR, one entry per CDR3 protein. The sample has hundreds of thousands of distinct CDR3 sequences, 90% to 97% seen once. Sequenced sample: CD4+ T cells from PBMCs. These receptors were collected from a human donor with Susac syndrome.

In its sample, this clonotype was seen a few times. The J gene is TRBJ1-2, the V gene TRBV28; D unresolved. Germline-derived CDR1 and CDR2 are MDHEN and SYDVKM. V lost 2 bases and J 8 bases, leaving 6 bases between the germline ends. The CDR3 sequence is 11 residues long. CDR3 sequence: CASSLSRGYTF. The CDR3 DNA reads TGTGCCAGCAGTTTAAGTAGGGGCTACACCTTC.

The chain carries TRBV15 and TRBJ2-7; the match to TRBD2 covers 7 bases. V was clipped by 2 bases and J by 3 bases; unmatched bases: 10. This CDR3 spans 16 amino acids. The germline V gene has CDR1 LNHNV and CDR2 YYDKDF (reference sequence). Here the CDR3 DNA reads TGTGCCACCAGCAGATCGGGTATGGGCGGGGGCTACGAGCAGTACTTC. It translates to CATSRSGMGGGYEQYF.

The chain links TRBV24-1 to TRBJ2-1, with D unresolved. The CDR3 spans 13 residues. Trimming removed 4 bases from V and 6 bases from J, with 9 bases in between. Germline loops: CDR1 KGHDR, CDR2 SFDVKD. CDR3 nucleotides: TGTGCCACCAGTGAAACAGTATCCAATGAGCAGTTCTTC. Protein: CATSETVSNEQFF.

The chain links TRBV20-1 to TRBJ1-1; the D is unclear. Trimming cost V 4 bases and J 1 base, with 16 bases left between them. CDR1 and CDR2 from the germline V gene are DFQATT and SNEGSKA (reference sequence). The CDR3 extends over 15 amino acids. Written as DNA, the CDR3 is TGCAGTGCTACCCTTGATGCAAGAAAGAACACTGAAGCTTTCTTT. It specifies CSATLDARKNTEAFF.

J is TRBJ2-7 and V is TRBV30, with D perhaps being TRBD1 or TRBD2 (6 bases each). The ends were cut back, 3 bases at V and 2 bases at J, with 29 bases in the middle. Germline assignment: CDR1 GTSNPN and CDR2 SVGIG (reference sequence). CDR3 length: 19 residues. CDR3 protein: CAWSEPGQPHGGTPYEQYF. Here the CDR3 DNA reads TGTGCCTGGAGCGAACCGGGACAACCTCACGGCGGGACACCCTACGAGCAGTACTTC. The variable domain in full, completed from reference TRBV30 and TRBJ2-7, reads SQTIHQWPATLVQPVGSPLSLECTVEGTSNPNLYWYRQAAGRGLQLLFYSVGIGQISSEVPQNLSASRPQDRQFILSSKKLLLSDSGFYLCAWSEPGQPHGGTPYEQYFGPGTRLTVT.

This clonotype was observed a single time. The chain has TRBV28 and TRBJ1-3; D not certain. CDR1 and CDR2 (germline): MDHEN, SYDVKM. Trimming shortened V by 1 base and J by 2 bases, and 6 bases separated the two germline ends. There are 14 residues in the CDR3. The CDR3 loop reads CASSLFPTGNTIYF. The CDR3 region has the DNA TGTGCCAGCAGTTTATTCCCTACTGGAAACACCATATATTTT. Using reference TRBV28 and TRBJ1-3 for the parts outside the CDR3, the full variable domain is DVKVTQSSRYLVKRTGEKVFLECVQDMDHENMFWYRQDPGLGLRLIYFSYDVKMKEKGDIPEGYSVSREKKERFSLILESASTNQTSMYLCASSLFPTGNTIYFGEGSWLTVV.

The chain employs TRBV10-3 and TRBJ2-7; D is tentatively TRBD1 or TRBD2 (5 bases each). CDR1 and CDR2 from the germline V gene are ENHRY and SYGVKD. CDR3 length equals 16 residues. The germline V and J ends were trimmed by 2 bases and 5 bases, with 19 bases remaining between them. The CDR3 loop is CAISEVAGTGSNEQYF. CDR3 nucleotides: TGTGCCATCAGTGAGGTAGCAGGGACCGGATCCAACGAGCAGTACTTC.

Note on this clonotype: One end of the junction does not line up with germline, which may come from a read error. The rearrangement links TRBV5-4 to TRBJ2-3; D tentatively fits TRBD1 or TRBD2 (6 bases each). CDR1 is SGHNT and CDR2 is YYREEE in the germline V gene (reference sequence). The CDR3 totals 17 residues. For the CDR3, the DNA is TGTGCCAGCAGCAAGGGGGGTCCGGGTTCTAGCACAGATATGCAGTATTTT. It yields the protein CASSKGGPGSSTDMQYF.

This chain links TRBV5-1 with TRBJ1-1; D is perhaps TRBD1 (5 bases). Trimming took off 4 bases at V and 1 base at J, with 11 bases between the two ends. The germline V gene encodes CDR1 SGHRS and CDR2 YFSETQ. CDR3 size: 14 residues. The CDR3 loop is CASSAQGPNTEAFF. As DNA, the CDR3 is TGCGCCAGCAGCGCTCAGGGTCCGAACACTGAAGCTTTCTTT.

The chain carries TRBV20-1 and TRBJ2-3; possibly TRBD1 or TRBD2 for D (5 bases each). The ends were cut back, 0 bases at V and 6 bases at J, with 13 bases in the middle. The V gene's germline CDR1 is DFQATT and CDR2 SNEGSKA (reference sequence). The CDR3 consists of 14 residues. The CDR3 coding sequence is TGCAGTGCTAGAGAGGGGGTCGTAAGGGATACGCAGTATTTT. It codes for CSAREGVVRDTQYF.

The chain employs TRBV24-1 and TRBJ1-5, with 10 nucleotides matching TRBD1. Germline V CDR1 and CDR2: KGHDR, SFDVKD. The V and J ends lost 3 bases and 9 bases, in that order; junction bases with no gene match: 10. The CDR3 is made up of 16 amino acids. The CDR3 loop reads CATSDPGQGFPGPQHF. CDR3 nucleotide sequence: TGTGCCACCAGTGATCCGGGACAGGGGTTCCCGGGGCCCCAGCATTTT.

In DNA form, the CDR3 reads TGCAGCGTCCTACAGGGGCGAGAGGAAGCTTTCTTT. Translating gives CSVLQGREEAFF. V and J are TRBV29-1 and TRBJ1-1, with 7 bases aligning to TRBD1. V lost 6 bases and J lost 8; bases outside the gene matches: 9. The CDR3 consists of 12 residues. Germline V gene lookup returns CDR1 SQVTM and CDR2 ANQGSEA.

The genes are TRBV29-1 and TRBJ2-6, with D uncertain. V was pared by 1 base and J by 4 bases, with 14 bases between. The CDR3 extends over 16 amino acids. Germline loops: CDR1 SQVTM, CDR2 ANQGSEA. The CDR3: CSVEAGGLSGANVLTF. CDR3 nucleotides: TGCAGCGTTGAAGCGGGTGGGTTGTCCGGGGCCAACGTCCTGACTTTC.

The V gene is TRBV30, the J gene TRBJ1-1, with D uncertain. Trimming took off 0 bases at V and 2 bases at J, with 7 bases between the two ends. CDR3 size: 13 residues. Germline V gene lookup returns CDR1 GTSNPN and CDR2 SVGIG (reference sequence). CDR3 sequence reads: CAWSVPANTEAFF. The CDR3 nucleotides read TGTGCCTGGAGTGTACCCGCTAACACTGAAGCTTTCTTT.

This rearrangement joins TRBV5-1 to TRBJ1-1, with TRBD1 matching 8 bases. With V trimmed by 3 bases and J by 2 bases, 12 bases remained unmatched. The germline CDR1 and CDR2 sequences are SGHRS and YFSETQ. This CDR3 has 17 residues. This CDR3 reads CASSSRGQGEINTEAFF. DNA of the CDR3: TGCGCCAGCAGCTCACGCGGACAGGGAGAGATAAACACTGAAGCTTTCTTT.

The chain links TRBV3-1 to TRBJ2-1; D possibly uses TRBD1 or TRBD2 (5 bases each). The V end was cut by 4 bases, the J end by 9 bases, with 13 bases between. Germline CDR1 and CDR2: LGHDT and YNNKEL (reference sequence). The CDR3 contains 13 residues. The CDR3 DNA sequence: TGTGCCAGCAGCCCCCAGACTGGGGGTGAGCAGTTCTTC. Its protein product is CASSPQTGGEQFF.

The CDR3 here is CSAGGTDIQYF. The CDR3 region has the DNA TGCAGTGCCGGAGGGACGGACATTCAGTACTTC. The rearrangement links TRBV20-1 to TRBJ2-4; weak D call: TRBD2 (6 bases). Germline V gene sequence: CDR1 DFQATT, CDR2 SNEGSKA (reference sequence). The CDR3 totals 11 residues. With 6 bases removed from V and 8 bases from J, the gap between germline ends came to 11 bases.

Only one count was recorded for this clonotype. CDR3 sequence (DNA): TGTGCCAGCAGCCAAACGATCGGCCTAGCGAATGAGCAGTTCTTC. This sequence encodes CASSQTIGLANEQFF. The chain combines TRBV14 with TRBJ2-1; D might be TRBD2 (6 bases). V lost 2 bases and J 7 bases, leaving 15 bases between the germline ends. Per the germline V gene, CDR1 is SGHDN and CDR2 is FVKESK. The CDR3 contains 15 residues.

The CDR3 sequence is CASSPDKNYEQYF. The CDR3 DNA sequence: TGTGCCAGCAGTCCAGACAAAAACTACGAGCAGTACTTC. The V and J genes are TRBV12-3 or TRBV12-4 and TRBJ2-7, with D unclear. Trimming took 5 bases from V and 3 from J, leaving 11 bases between them. The CDR3 consists of 13 residues.

The rearrangement uses TRBV4-2 and TRBJ2-1; tentatively, D is TRBD2 (5 bases). Germline CDR1 is LGHNA and CDR2 is YNFKEQ. V lost 1 base and J 8 bases, leaving 9 bases between the germline ends. The CDR3 is 13 amino acids. DNA for the CDR3: TGTGCCAGCAGCCAAGTAAATAGCGATGAGCAGTTCTTC. It is translated as CASSQVNSDEQFF.